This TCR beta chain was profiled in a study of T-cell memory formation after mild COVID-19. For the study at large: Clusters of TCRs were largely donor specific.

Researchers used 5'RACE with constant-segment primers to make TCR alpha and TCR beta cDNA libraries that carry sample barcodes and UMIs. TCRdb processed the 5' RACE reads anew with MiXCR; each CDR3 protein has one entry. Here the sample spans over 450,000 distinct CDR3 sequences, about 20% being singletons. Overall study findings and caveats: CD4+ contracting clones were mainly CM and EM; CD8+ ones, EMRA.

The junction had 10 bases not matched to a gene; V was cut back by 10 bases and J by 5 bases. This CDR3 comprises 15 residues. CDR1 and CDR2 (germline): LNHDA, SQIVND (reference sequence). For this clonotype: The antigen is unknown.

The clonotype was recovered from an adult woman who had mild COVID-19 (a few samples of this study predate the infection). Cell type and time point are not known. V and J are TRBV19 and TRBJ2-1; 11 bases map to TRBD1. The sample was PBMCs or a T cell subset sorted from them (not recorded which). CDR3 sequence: CATRGGTGGNNEQFF. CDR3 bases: TGTGCCACCAGGGGGGGGACAGGGGGTAACAATGAGCAGTTCTTC.